The next 31 T cell receptor beta chains were all read from a single sample in a study of radiotherapy plus CTLA-4 blockade in lung cancer. Method: immunoSEQ multiplex PCR; TCRdb's copy keeps in-frame clones and lacks some. Of nearly 15,000 clones in the sample, approximately 75% were seen once. This specimen consisted of peripheral blood, obtained from a patient treated with radiotherapy plus ipilimumab. Receptor source: a human donor with non-small cell lung cancer whose response to radiotherapy plus ipilimumab could not be evaluated.

The chain combines TRBV6-6 with TRBJ1-2; D not certain. This CDR3 comprises 13 residues. The ends were cut back, 0 bases at V and 4 bases at J, with 6 bases in the middle. Germline assignment: CDR1 MNHNY and CDR2 SVGAGI (reference sequence). CDR3 nucleotide sequence: TGTGCCAGCAGTTACTCCCCCGGCTATGGCTACACCTTC. Translation gives CASSYSPGYGYTF.

The chain combines TRBV19 with TRBJ2-5; 8 bases are a match to TRBD2. Unmatched junction bases numbered 10, after V lost 3 bases and J lost 7 bases. CDR3 length: 15 amino acids. Germline V gene lookup returns CDR1 LNHDA and CDR2 SQIVND (reference sequence). CDR3 coding DNA: TGTGCCAGTAGTATCAGCGGGGGCGCTGGGGGGACCCAGTACTTC. Its translation is CASSISGGAGGTQYF.

The chain is built from TRBV7-9 and TRBJ2-5; TRBD2 might be the D (6 bases). Germline V gene data show CDR1 as SEHNR and CDR2 as FQNEAQ (reference sequence). The V and J ends lost 6 bases and 3 bases respectively, with 14 bases between them. The CDR3 has 14 amino acids. The CDR3: CASRLPGLEETQYF. The CDR3, as DNA: TGTGCCAGCAGGCTTCCGGGACTGGAAGAGACCCAGTACTTC.

This chain connects TRBV7-6 to TRBJ1-2; TRBD1 matches at 7 bases. Germline-derived CDR1 and CDR2 are SGHVS and FNYEAQ. Unmatched junction bases numbered 10, after V lost 5 bases and J lost 4 bases. The CDR3 length is 15 residues. The CDR3 DNA follows: TGTGCCAGCAGCCCCTCGTGGGACAGCTCCTATGGCTACACCTTC. Translated, it gives CASSPSWDSSYGYTF. The variable domain in full, completed from reference TRBV7-6 and TRBJ1-2, reads GAGVSQSPRYKVTKRGQDVALRCDPISGHVSLYWYRQALGQGPEFLTYFNYEAQQDKSGLPNDRFSAERPEGSISTLTIQRTEQRDSAMYRCASSPSWDSSYGYTFGSGTRLTVV.

The rearrangement uses TRBV11-2 and TRBJ2-2; D may be TRBD1 (5 bases). Germline V CDR1 and CDR2: SGHAT, FQNNGV. The CDR3 loop spans 14 amino acids. V was shortened by 5 bases and J by 6 bases, with 13 bases between the two germline ends. The CDR3 DNA sequence: TGTGCCAGCAGCCTGATACAGGCGTCCGGGGAGCTGTTTTTT. Translated: CASSLIQASGELFF. Drawing the rest from reference TRBV11-2 and TRBJ2-2, the complete variable domain is EAGVAQSPRYKIIEKRQSVAFWCNPISGHATLYWYQQILGQGPKLLIQFQNNGVVDDSQLPKDRFSAERLKGVDSTLKIQPAKLEDSAVYLCASSLIQASGELFFGEGSRLTVL.

The gene calls are TRBV18 and TRBJ1-5; no firm D call. Between the trimmed V and J ends, which lost 5 bases and 0 bases, there was a span of 8 bases. Per germline, CDR1 KGHSH and CDR2 LQKENI. The CDR3 runs 14 residues. The CDR3 protein is CASSTEYSNQPQHF. DNA for the CDR3: TGTGCCAGCTCAACAGAATATAGCAATCAGCCCCAGCATTTT.

The chain has TRBV7-2 and TRBJ2-2, with 7 bases that match TRBD1. The V and J ends lost 5 bases and 5 bases, in that order; junction bases with no gene match: 11. The CDR3 is made up of 16 amino acids. Germline lookup yields CDR1 SGHTA and CDR2 FQGNSA. CDR3 residues: CASSPRQGATTGELFF. CDR3 DNA sequence: TGTGCCAGCAGCCCTAGACAGGGTGCTACTACCGGGGAGCTGTTTTTT.

This clone was counted only a few times. With only one base between it and a far larger clone, this is likely a read error. The same CDR3 can be traced to other DNA sequences in this sample. The chain uses TRBV28 and TRBJ1-4; 8 bases match TRBD1. The CDR3 totals 15 residues. J was trimmed by 5 bases and V by 5 bases; bases with no gene match: 7. The germline gives CDR1 MDHEN, CDR2 SYDVKM. The CDR3 loop is CASSPSGGPNEKLFF. CDR3 nucleotide sequence: TGTGCCAGCAGTCCATCAGGGGGCCCCAATGAAAAACTGTTTTTT. Drawing the rest from reference TRBV28 and TRBJ1-4, the complete variable domain is DVKVTQSSRYLVKRTGEKVFLECVQDMDHENMFWYRQDPGLGLRLIYFSYDVKMKEKGDIPEGYSVSREKKERFSLILESASTNQTSMYLCASSPSGGPNEKLFFGSGTQLSVL.

Here the CDR3 DNA reads TGTGCCAGCCGCCGACAGACCCTCTACAATGAGCAGTTCTTC. The encoded protein is CASRRQTLYNEQFF. The chain uses TRBV6-5 and TRBJ2-1, with D possibly being TRBD1 (5 bases). V lost 8 bases, J lost 3 bases, and 14 bases lay in between. The germline CDR1 and CDR2 sequences are MNHEY and SVGAGI. The CDR3 contains 14 residues.

Only a few counts were recorded for this clone. The chain is built from TRBV2 and TRBJ2-2; 9 nucleotides match TRBD2. Germline V lookup: CDR1 SNHLY, CDR2 FYNNEI. The CDR3 spans 15 residues. J lost 6 bases, V lost 2 bases, and 4 bases had no gene match. CDR3 residues: CASSERGGAPGELFF. The CDR3 coding sequence is TGTGCCAGCAGTGAACGCGGGGGGGCCCCCGGGGAGCTGTTTTTT.

The V call is TRBV14, the J call TRBJ1-4; 9 nucleotides match TRBD1. CDR3 size: 16 residues. The V gene end was trimmed by 2 bases and the J gene end by 5 bases; junction bases not matched to a gene: 6. Germline CDR1 is SGHDN and CDR2 is FVKESK. The CDR3 bases are TGTGCCAGCAGCCAAAGGACCGGGACAGGGAATGAAAAACTGTTTTTT. Encoded protein: CASSQRTGTGNEKLFF.

The chain is built from TRBV9 and TRBJ2-6, with D possibly being TRBD1 (5 bases). V lost 4 bases to trimming and J lost 4 bases, with 9 bases between them. The germline V gene encodes CDR1 SGDLS and CDR2 YYNGEE. CDR3 length equals 14 residues. CDR3 region: CASSIRQGANVLTF. The CDR3 coding sequence is TGTGCCAGCAGCATACGACAGGGGGCCAACGTCCTGACTTTC.

The rearrangement joins TRBV5-1 to TRBJ2-5; D is perhaps TRBD2 (7 bases). V dropped 7 bases and J dropped 3 bases, with 16 bases sitting between them. This CDR3 has 14 residues. Germline lookup yields CDR1 SGHRS and CDR2 YFSETQ. The CDR3 reads CASAPRGGEETQYF. The DNA of the CDR3 is TGCGCCAGCGCCCCCCGAGGGGGGGAAGAGACCCAGTACTTC.

This clone was picked up a small number of times. V usage is TRBV6-6 and J usage is TRBJ1-1; no definite D call. V was pared by 2 bases and J by 1 base, with 5 bases between. The CDR3 consists of 13 residues. Germline loops: CDR1 MNHNY, CDR2 SVGAGI (reference sequence). The DNA for the CDR3 is TGTGCCAGCAGTTACGTAGAGAACACTGAAGCTTTCTTT. Residues: CASSYVENTEAFF.

The chain has TRBV27 and TRBJ2-1; 8 nucleotides line up with TRBD1. Germline V lookup: CDR1 MNHEY, CDR2 SMNVEV (reference sequence). This CDR3 spans 15 amino acids. Unmatched junction bases numbered 12, after V lost 6 bases and J lost 8 bases. The CDR3 loop is CASRSRDRIGDEQFF. CDR3 nucleotide sequence: TGTGCCAGCAGAAGCCGGGACAGGATAGGGGATGAGCAGTTCTTC.

V gene TRBV9 combines with J gene TRBJ1-2, with TRBD1 identical over 9 bases. After removal of 3 bases from V and 0 bases from J, the junction contained 27 bases not matched to a gene. The germline V gene has CDR1 SGDLS and CDR2 YYNGEE. The CDR3 length is 23 residues. The chain's CDR3 is CASSEPPFFSLRDRADSNYGYTF. In nucleotides, the CDR3 is TGTGCCAGCAGCGAGCCCCCTTTTTTCTCACTACGGGACAGGGCAGATTCTAACTATGGCTACACCTTC.

The chain recombines TRBV11-3 with TRBJ1-1; TRBD1 matches 10 bases. Losses at the gene ends were 4 bases for V and 4 bases for J; bases not matched to a gene: 6. The CDR3 is 15 residues long. Germline V gene lookup returns CDR1 SGHNT and CDR2 YENEEA. DNA for the CDR3: TGTGCCAGCAGCTCTTCCGGGACAGGGGTCACTGAAGCTTTCTTT. It is translated as CASSSSGTGVTEAFF.

This clone was recorded a few times. V gene TRBV9 combines with J gene TRBJ1-4; tentative D call: TRBD1 (5 bases). Germline CDR1 and CDR2: SGDLS and YYNGEE. CDR3 size: 16 residues. Trimming shortened V by 3 bases and J by 0 bases, and 12 bases separated the two germline ends. Here the CDR3 DNA reads TGTGCCAGCAGCGGACCTCCGGGGGCAACTAATGAAAAACTGTTTTTT. Protein product: CASSGPPGATNEKLFF. The complete variable domain, with remaining parts taken from reference TRBV9 and TRBJ1-4, reads DSGVTQTPKHLITATGQRVTLRCSPRSGDLSVYWYQQSLDQGLQFLIQYYNGEERAKGNILERFSAQQFPDLHSELNLSSLELGDSALYFCASSGPPGATNEKLFFGSGTQLSVL.

The chain uses TRBV18 and TRBJ1-6; tentatively, D is TRBD1 (5 bases). CDR1 KGHSH and CDR2 LQKENI come from the germline V gene. The CDR3 is 15 residues long. V was pared by 5 bases and J by 6 bases, with 14 bases between. The CDR3 loop reads CASSYSGGGNSPLHF. CDR3 in DNA: TGTGCCAGCTCATACTCCGGGGGAGGTAATTCACCCCTCCACTTT.

The CDR3 DNA reads as TGTGCCAGTGAGGCTAGCGGGGACAACACCGGGGAGCTGTTTTTT. Amino acid sequence: CASEASGDNTGELFF. The V gene is TRBV4-2, the J gene TRBJ2-2; 9 nucleotides match TRBD2. The germline V gene encodes CDR1 LGHNA and CDR2 YNFKEQ. With V trimmed by 9 bases and J by 2 bases, 7 bases remained unmatched. This CDR3 has 15 amino acids.

For this clone: The sample contains more than one DNA sequence encoding this CDR3. V and J are TRBV5-1 and TRBJ2-3, with 10 nucleotides matching TRBD1. There are 15 residues in the CDR3. Germline CDR1 reads SGHRS; CDR2 reads YFSETQ. The V gene end was trimmed by 3 bases and the J gene end by 6 bases; junction bases not matched to a gene: 7. Here the CDR3 reads CASSSGQGEADTQYF. As DNA, the CDR3 is TGCGCCAGCAGCTCCGGACAGGGGGAAGCGGATACGCAGTATTTT.

CDR3 sequence: CASSPGGLAGGLTDTQYF. The CDR3, as DNA: TGTGCCAGCAGCCCTGGCGGTCTAGCGGGGGGCCTCACAGATACGCAGTATTTT. The V and J genes are TRBV5-4 and TRBJ2-3; TRBD2 aligns across 11 bases. V was pared by 4 bases and J by 2 bases, with 12 bases of the junction left unmatched. In germline, CDR1 is SGHNT, CDR2 YYREEE (reference sequence). The CDR3 contains 18 residues.

V gene TRBV6-5 combines with J gene TRBJ1-2, with a tentative D call TRBD1 (6 bases). This CDR3 spans 14 amino acids. Germline CDR1 and CDR2: MNHEY and SVGAGI. The germline V and J ends were trimmed by 6 bases and 4 bases, with 15 bases remaining between them. The CDR3 DNA reads TGTGCCAGCAGCCGCTCTCAGGGGAGCTATGGCTACACCTTC. Amino acids: CASSRSQGSYGYTF.

This clone was found once. V gene TRBV2 combines with J gene TRBJ2-5; 7 nucleotides line up with TRBD1. The closer fit of TRBJ2-7 to the DNA end suggests the J call may be wrong. This CDR3 spans 14 amino acids. The germline gives CDR1 SNHLY, CDR2 FYNNEI. In nucleotides, the CDR3 is TGTGCCAGCACAGACAGGGTGGTGACCTACGAGCAGTACTTC. Residues: CASTDRVVTYEQYF.

This clone was seen just once. The V gene is TRBV29-1, the J gene TRBJ2-3; D is possibly TRBD2 (6 bases). V was clipped by 3 bases and J by 3 bases, with 13 bases between them. The CDR3 sequence is 14 residues long. CDR1 is SQVTM and CDR2 is ANQGSEA in the germline V gene. The CDR3 here is CSVDAGSRTDTQYF. The CDR3, as DNA: TGCAGCGTTGATGCGGGGAGTCGGACAGATACGCAGTATTTT.

CDR3 protein: CASSSIPGQGMNTEAFF. The CDR3 DNA reads TGTGCCAGCAGCTCTATTCCGGGACAGGGGATGAACACTGAAGCTTTCTTT. V is TRBV5-4 and J is TRBJ1-1; TRBD1 matches at 10 bases. The ends lost 3 bases at V and 0 bases at J; junction bases unmatched: 8. Germline CDR1 is SGHNT and CDR2 is YYREEE (reference sequence). The length of the CDR3 is 17 residues.

This clone was picked up a small number of times. The V and J genes are TRBV19 and TRBJ1-6; TRBD1 is a possible D gene (5 bases). V was shortened by 2 bases and J by 6 bases, with 14 bases between the two germline ends. The CDR3 consists of 16 residues. Germline V gene sequence: CDR1 LNHDA, CDR2 SQIVND (reference sequence). The CDR3 is CASSIWRGLGNSPLHF. In nucleotides, the CDR3 is TGTGCCAGTAGTATATGGAGGGGTCTCGGTAATTCACCCCTCCACTTT.

The chain is built from TRBV19 and TRBJ1-1; 8 bases line up with TRBD1. V was clipped by 5 bases and J by 4 bases; unmatched bases: 6. In germline, CDR1 is LNHDA, CDR2 SQIVND (reference sequence). The CDR3 has 14 amino acids. CDR3 in amino acids: CASSAGQGGTEAFF. CDR3 nucleotide sequence: TGTGCCAGTAGTGCAGGACAGGGCGGCACTGAAGCTTTCTTT.

V is TRBV29-1 and J is TRBJ1-6; maybe TRBD1 (5 bases). Looked up from germline, CDR1 is SQVTM and CDR2 is ANQGSEA. The CDR3 has 15 amino acids. V was clipped by 7 bases and J by 6 bases, with 19 bases between them. In DNA, the CDR3 is TGCAGCGGCCTCCTGGACCGACAGACTAATTCACCCCTCCACTTT. This sequence encodes CSGLLDRQTNSPLHF.

By sample share, this clone is medium-sized. This chain links TRBV4-1 with TRBJ1-5; no clear D. This CDR3 contains 15 residues. Germline CDR1 and CDR2: MGHRA and YSYEKL. V was pared by 0 bases and J by 5 bases, with 11 bases between. The CDR3 loop is CASSQDHADYQPQHF. The DNA of the CDR3 is TGCGCCAGCAGCCAAGATCACGCGGATTATCAGCCCCAGCATTTT.

V is TRBV5-1 and J is TRBJ1-1; no reliable D call. The CDR3 extends over 15 amino acids. Germline V lookup: CDR1 SGHRS, CDR2 YFSETQ. Trimming took 0 bases from V and 1 from J, leaving 10 bases between them. CDR3 residues: CASSLGGQSNTEAFF. The DNA of the CDR3 is TGCGCCAGCAGCTTGGGCGGGCAGTCGAACACTGAAGCTTTCTTT.